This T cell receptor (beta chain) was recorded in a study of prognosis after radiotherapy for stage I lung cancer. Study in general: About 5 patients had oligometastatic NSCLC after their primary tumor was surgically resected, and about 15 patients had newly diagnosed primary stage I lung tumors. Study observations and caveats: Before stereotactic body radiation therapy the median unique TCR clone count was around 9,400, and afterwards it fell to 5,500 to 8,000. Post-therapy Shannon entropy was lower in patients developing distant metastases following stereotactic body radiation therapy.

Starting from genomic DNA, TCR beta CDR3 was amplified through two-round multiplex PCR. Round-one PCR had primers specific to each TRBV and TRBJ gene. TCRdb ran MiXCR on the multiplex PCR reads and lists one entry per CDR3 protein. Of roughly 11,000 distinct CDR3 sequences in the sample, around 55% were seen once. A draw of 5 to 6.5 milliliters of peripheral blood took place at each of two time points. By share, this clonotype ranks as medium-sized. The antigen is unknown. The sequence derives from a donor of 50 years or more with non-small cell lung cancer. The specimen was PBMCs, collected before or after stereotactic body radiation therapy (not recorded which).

The CDR3 here is CASSLARAPNEQFF. The CDR3, as DNA: TGTGCCAGCAGCTTGGCTAGAGCCCCGAATGAGCAGTTCTTC. The V and J genes are TRBV7-2 and TRBJ2-1; unclear D gene. Germline V gene data show CDR1 as SGHTA and CDR2 as FQGNSA. The CDR3 totals 14 residues. Trimming took off 3 bases at V and 7 bases at J, with 13 bases between the two ends.